Presented here are 9 T cell receptor beta chains from one specimen sequenced in a study of OX40 agonist ivuxolimab in advanced cancers. Profiled with immunoSEQ multiplex PCR; TCRdb holds only in-frame clones, not every one. The table has 50,000 to 65,000 clones, around 90% seen once. The input for sequencing was CD4+ or CD8+ T cells sorted from blood, taken in a trial of the OX40 agonist ivuxolimab. These receptors were collected from an adult with an advanced solid tumor such as melanoma, head and neck, liver or kidney cancer.

The chain carries TRBV9 and TRBJ2-2, with D tentatively TRBD1 (5 bases). Germline assignment: CDR1 SGDLS and CDR2 YYNGEE. The V gene lost 2 bases and the J gene lost 0 bases, with 8 bases spanning the gap. The CDR3 is 15 residues long. CDR3 region: CASSVRQSNTGELFF. The CDR3 region has the DNA TGTGCCAGCAGCGTTCGACAGTCGAACACCGGGGAGCTGTTTTTT. The full variable domain, completed using reference TRBV9 and TRBJ2-2, is DSGVTQTPKHLITATGQRVTLRCSPRSGDLSVYWYQQSLDQGLQFLIQYYNGEERAKGNILERFSAQQFPDLHSELNLSSLELGDSALYFCASSVRQSNTGELFFGEGSRLTVL.

The chain is built from TRBV5-1 and TRBJ1-1, with a tentative D call TRBD1 (5 bases). Germline V CDR1 and CDR2: SGHRS, YFSETQ. V was pared by 5 bases and J by 8 bases, with 16 bases between. CDR3 length: 13 residues. CDR3 protein: CASRRATKGEAFF. DNA for the CDR3: TGCGCCAGCAGGCGGGCGACGAAGGGGGAAGCTTTCTTT.

The sample holds one count of this clone. The genes are TRBV28 and TRBJ1-1, with D unclear. The CDR3 sequence is 12 residues long. The ends were cut back, 8 bases at V and 7 bases at J, with 14 bases in the middle. Germline loops: CDR1 MDHEN, CDR2 SYDVKM. The CDR3 DNA is TGTGCCAGCGAGAGTGGTCTGGATGAAGCTTTCTTT. As protein: CASESGLDEAFF.

The table lists this clone with a few counts. The chain couples TRBV30 to TRBJ2-1; D is ambiguous. This CDR3 spans 16 amino acids. Germline V gene lookup returns CDR1 GTSNPN and CDR2 SVGIG (reference sequence). The V and J ends lost 2 bases and 4 bases respectively, with 18 bases between them. CDR3 in amino acids: CAWSRAAPGNYNEQFF. The CDR3 nucleotides are TGTGCCTGGAGTCGGGCTGCCCCTGGGAATTACAATGAGCAGTTCTTC.

A remark on this clone: Lacking the conserved final phenylalanine or tryptophan, this CDR3 likely reflects a read error. The DNA is omitted, as the CDR3 cannot be located on it reliably, and the CDR3 follows TCRdb's listing. The chain employs TRBV28 and TRBJ1-5; TRBD1 reflects the table's D call only, with no check against the DNA. Per germline, CDR1 MDHEN and CDR2 SYDVKM. 14 amino acids form the CDR3, both terminal residues included. The CDR3 region is CASSVRDTNQPQLL.

The chain is built from TRBV6-5 and TRBJ1-1; D unresolved. Between the trimmed V and J ends, which lost 4 bases and 3 bases, there was a span of 6 bases. CDR1 is MNHEY, CDR2 SVGAGI, per germline. The length of the CDR3 is 12 residues. The CDR3 loop is CASSWGYTEAFF. The CDR3 DNA sequence: TGTGCCAGCAGTTGGGGTTACACTGAAGCTTTCTTT.

The V call is TRBV6-4, the J call TRBJ1-2; TRBD1 aligns across 7 bases. V shed 3 bases, J shed 4 bases, and the junction held 8 bases outside the gene matches. CDR3 length: 15 residues. Looked up from germline, CDR1 is MRHNA and CDR2 is SNTAGT. CDR3 residues: CASSEGTAGGYGYTF. The CDR3 coding sequence is TGTGCCAGCAGTGAGGGGACAGCTGGGGGCTATGGCTACACCTTC.

The chain carries TRBV6-9 and TRBJ1-2; tentatively, D is TRBD1 (5 bases). The V gene's germline CDR1 is MNHGY and CDR2 SVAAGI. The CDR3 is made up of 15 amino acids. V shed 2 bases and J shed 7 bases, with 17 bases lying between them. The CDR3 loop is CASSYLGRVVGGYTF. CDR3 coding DNA: TGTGCCAGCAGTTATCTGGGCAGGGTAGTTGGTGGCTACACCTTC.

The rearrangement links TRBV18 to TRBJ1-1; D gene uncertain. Germline V lookup: CDR1 KGHSH, CDR2 LQKENI. The CDR3 runs 13 residues. V was cut by 3 bases and J by 6 bases, with 11 bases left in between. CDR3 sequence: CASSPMTGPEAFF. CDR3 DNA sequence: TGTGCCAGCTCACCGATGACCGGGCCTGAAGCTTTCTTT.